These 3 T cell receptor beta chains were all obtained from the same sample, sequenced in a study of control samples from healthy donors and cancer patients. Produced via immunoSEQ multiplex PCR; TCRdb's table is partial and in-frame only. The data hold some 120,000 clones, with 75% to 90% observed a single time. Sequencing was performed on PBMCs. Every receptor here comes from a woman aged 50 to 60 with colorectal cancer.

The CDR3, as DNA: TGCGCCAGCAGCCAGCGACTTGCGGGGGGCTATGGCTACACCTTC. Translated, it gives CASSQRLAGGYGYTF. The chain recombines TRBV4-1 with TRBJ1-2, with TRBD1 as a possible D gene (5 bases). Germline loops: CDR1 MGHRA, CDR2 YSYEKL. Between the trimmed V and J ends, which lost 3 bases and 4 bases, there was a span of 15 bases. CDR3 length equals 15 residues.

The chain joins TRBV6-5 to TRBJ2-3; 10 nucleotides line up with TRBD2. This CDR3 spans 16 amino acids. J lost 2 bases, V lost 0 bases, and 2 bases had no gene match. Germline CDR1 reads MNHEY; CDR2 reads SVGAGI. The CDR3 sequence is CASSYSTSGATDTQYF. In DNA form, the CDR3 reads TGTGCCAGCAGTTACTCTACTAGCGGGGCCACAGATACGCAGTATTTT.

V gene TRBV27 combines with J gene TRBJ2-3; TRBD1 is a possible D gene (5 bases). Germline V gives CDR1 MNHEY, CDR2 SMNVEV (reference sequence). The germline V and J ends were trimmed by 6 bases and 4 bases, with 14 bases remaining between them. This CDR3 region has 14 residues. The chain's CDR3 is CASSRQFSADTQYF. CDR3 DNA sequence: TGTGCCAGCAGCAGACAGTTTTCTGCAGATACGCAGTATTTT.